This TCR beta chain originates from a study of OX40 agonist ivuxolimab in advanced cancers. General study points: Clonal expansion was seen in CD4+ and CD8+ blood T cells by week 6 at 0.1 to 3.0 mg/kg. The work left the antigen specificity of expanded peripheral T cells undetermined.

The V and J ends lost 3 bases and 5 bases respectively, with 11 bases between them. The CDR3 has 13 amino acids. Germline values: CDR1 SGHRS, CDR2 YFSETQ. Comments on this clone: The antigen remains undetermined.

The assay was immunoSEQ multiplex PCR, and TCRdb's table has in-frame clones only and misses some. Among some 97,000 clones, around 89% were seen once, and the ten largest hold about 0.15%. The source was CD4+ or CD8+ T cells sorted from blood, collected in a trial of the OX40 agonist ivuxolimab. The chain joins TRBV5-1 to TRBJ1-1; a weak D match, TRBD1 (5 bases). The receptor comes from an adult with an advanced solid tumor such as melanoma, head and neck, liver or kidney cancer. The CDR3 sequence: CASSWAGGTEAFF. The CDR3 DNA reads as TGCGCCAGCAGCTGGGCCGGGGGGACTGAAGCTTTCTTT. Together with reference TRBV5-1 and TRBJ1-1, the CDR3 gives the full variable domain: KAGVTQTPRYLIKTRGQQVTLSCSPISGHRSVSWYQQTPGQGLQFLFEYFSETQRNKGNFPGRFSGRQFSNSRSEMNVSTLELGDSALYLCASSWAGGTEAFFGQGTRLTVV.